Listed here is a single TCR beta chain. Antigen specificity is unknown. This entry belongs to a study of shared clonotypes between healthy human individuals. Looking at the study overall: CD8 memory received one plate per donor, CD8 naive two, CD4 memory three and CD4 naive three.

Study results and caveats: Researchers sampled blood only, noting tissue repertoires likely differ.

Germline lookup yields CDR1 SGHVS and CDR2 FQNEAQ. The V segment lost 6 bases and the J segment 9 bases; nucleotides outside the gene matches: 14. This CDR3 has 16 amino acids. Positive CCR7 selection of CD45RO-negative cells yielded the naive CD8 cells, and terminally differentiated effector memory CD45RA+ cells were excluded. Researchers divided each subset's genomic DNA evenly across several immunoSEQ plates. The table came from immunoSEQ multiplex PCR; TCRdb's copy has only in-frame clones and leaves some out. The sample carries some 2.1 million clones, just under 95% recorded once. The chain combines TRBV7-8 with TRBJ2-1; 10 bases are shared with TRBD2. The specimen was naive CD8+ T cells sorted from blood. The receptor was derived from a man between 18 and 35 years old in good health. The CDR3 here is CASSPPGLASRGEQFF. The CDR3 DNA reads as TGTGCCAGCAGTCCACCGGGACTAGCGTCTCGGGGTGAGCAGTTCTTC.